This T cell receptor beta chain was recovered during a study of blood T cell repertoires in COVID-19. Profiling relied on immunoSEQ multiplex PCR, and the TCRdb table lists in-frame clones only, not all of them. The table has approximately 100,000 clones, 75% to 90% seen once. V was clipped by 1 base and J by 0 bases, with 5 bases between them. The CDR3 spans 15 residues. Looked up from germline, CDR1 is SGHNT and CDR2 is YYREEE (reference sequence). Material: peripheral blood. This clonotype originated in a man aged 55-75 years with acute or convalescent COVID-19. The chain employs TRBV5-4 and TRBJ2-6; the D is unclear. For the CDR3, the DNA is TGTGCCAGCAGCTTGTTCCACTCTGGGGCCAACGTCCTGACTTTC. Its protein product is CASSLFHSGANVLTF.